This T cell receptor beta chain was recovered during a study of tumor-infiltrating lymphocytes in primary liver carcinoma. About the research overall: Sequencing of the samples generated roughly 3.5 to 7.5 million productive TCRbeta reads, with similar yields across tissue types. Study-wide points: Comparison of CD4+ and CD8+ repertoires was precluded by bulk unsorted samples. Tumor top-250-clone fraction significantly exceeded that of blood (p = 0.039).

This CDR3 is 17 amino acids long. Germline V lookup: CDR1 MNHNS, CDR2 SASEGT. Alongside blood RNA obtained from unsorted whole blood, germline DNA was also extracted. Treatment-naive at the time, the patients had chronic HBV infection. As regards this clonotype: Its matching antigen is unknown. The junction shows a germline mismatch at one end, possibly a read error.

A primer in the constant region served to generate TCR beta cDNA from approximately 500 ng of total RNA. Slightly modified ARM-PCR, run as three nested multiplex PCR rounds, produced the TCR beta libraries. Rounds one and two of PCR, each of 10 cycles, were primed with TRBV1-TRBV30 forward primers and a C-beta reverse primer. TCRdb analysed the multiplex PCR reads with MiXCR anew, one entry per CDR3 protein. The sample has about 310,000 distinct CDR3 sequences, about three fifths seen once; the top ten hold over 15%. The receptor was isolated from a woman aged 30 to 39 with primary liver carcinoma and hepatitis B virus infection. The chain joins TRBV6-1 to TRBJ1-5; D may be TRBD1 (5 bases). Sequencing was done on a sample of peripheral blood. CDR3 sequence: CASSPRVSSLSNQLQHF. The CDR3 region has the DNA TGTGCCAGCAGCCCCAGGGTTTCTTCCCTTAGCAATCAGCTCCAGCATTTT.